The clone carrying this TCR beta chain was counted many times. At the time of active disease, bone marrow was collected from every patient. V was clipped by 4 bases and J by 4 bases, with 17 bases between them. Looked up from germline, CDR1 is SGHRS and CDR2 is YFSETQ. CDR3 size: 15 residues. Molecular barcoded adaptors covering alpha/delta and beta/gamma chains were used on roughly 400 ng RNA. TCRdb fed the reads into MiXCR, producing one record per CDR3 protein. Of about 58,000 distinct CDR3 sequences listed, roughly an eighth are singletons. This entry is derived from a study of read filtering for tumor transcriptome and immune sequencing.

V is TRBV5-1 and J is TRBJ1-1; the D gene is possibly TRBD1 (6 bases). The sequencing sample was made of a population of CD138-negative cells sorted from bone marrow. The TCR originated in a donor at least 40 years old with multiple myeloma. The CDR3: CASSDQQGGGTEAFF. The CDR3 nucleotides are TGCGCCAGCAGCGATCAACAGGGTGGGGGCACTGAAGCTTTCTTT.